What follows is one T cell receptor beta chain and its context. The antigen is not known. The assay was immunoSEQ multiplex PCR, and TCRdb's table has in-frame clones only and misses some. The data show some 2,000 clones, about 94% seen once. This record belongs to a study of T cells after posttransplantation cyclophosphamide. Study-level results: Later post-transplant blood repertoires were often dominated by donor CD8+ memory clones.

CDR1 SGHRS and CDR2 YFSETQ come from the germline V gene. CDR3 length equals 11 residues. Trimming stripped 1 base from V and 7 bases from J, with 6 bases between. The gene calls are TRBV5-1 and TRBJ2-7; D unclear. The sequence derives from a woman aged 50 to 60 in good health and a related stem cell transplant donor. Input material: CD4+ T cells sorted from bone marrow. The CDR3 loop reads CASSLMEEQYF. In DNA, the CDR3 is TGCGCCAGCAGCTTGATGGAGGAGCAGTACTTC.